Here is one T cell receptor (beta chain) with its context. V lost 1 base and J lost 2; bases outside the gene matches: 10. Germline V gene sequence: CDR1 SGDLS, CDR2 YYNGEE. This CDR3 spans 17 amino acids. Data came from immunoSEQ multiplex PCR; TCRdb stores just in-frame clones and leaves some out. The repertoire holds fewer than 350,000 clones, with under 90% as singletons. This entry is derived from a study of blood T cell repertoires in COVID-19. The sequence was obtained from a man aged 60 to 69 who had recovered from COVID-19. The sequenced sample was PBMCs or T cells enriched from blood (not recorded which). The chain combines TRBV9 with TRBJ2-7; the match to TRBD2 covers 9 bases. The CDR3 loop is CASSVSSGSFWPYEQYF. The CDR3 region has the DNA TGTGCCAGCAGCGTAAGTAGCGGGAGCTTTTGGCCCTACGAGCAGTACTTC.